Following are 5 T cell receptor beta chains from one sample sequenced in a study of CD8 T cells in Susac syndrome (dated by TCRdb to between 2018 and 2020). Library construction relied on the immunoSEQ multiplex PCR assay. RNA was extracted using the RNeasy kit, and about 0.5 to 1 microgram was reverse transcribed with random hexamers. TCRdb passed the public sequencing reads through fastp at Q25 and MiXCR, retaining productive beta sequences. Rows with a matching CDR3 protein are joined into one entry that keeps the most common DNA and genes. The sample has more than 75,000 distinct CDR3 sequences on record, over 85% of them singletons. The ten most abundant clones make up around 0.31% of the sample. The sample consisted of CD8+ T cells from PBMCs. These TCRs come from a human donor in good health.

V and J are TRBV11-2 and TRBJ2-5; 7 bases agree with TRBD2. Germline CDR1 and CDR2: SGHAT and FQNNGV. This CDR3 has 14 residues. Trimming took 10 bases from V and 4 from J; bases not matched to a gene: 12. CDR3 in amino acids: CATLGGVSRETQYF. The DNA of the CDR3 is TGTGCCACCCTGGGGGGGGTATCCAGAGAGACCCAGTACTTC.

The CDR3 nucleotides read TGTGCCAGCAGCGCCGCCCTCACAGGGACCGAGCAGTACTTC. This gives the protein CASSAALTGTEQYF. The V call is TRBV9, the J call TRBJ2-7, with D tentatively TRBD1 (6 bases). V was trimmed by 3 bases and J by 6 bases, leaving 16 bases between them. Germline V gene lookup returns CDR1 SGDLS and CDR2 YYNGEE. The CDR3 spans 14 residues. Looking up the rest from reference TRBV9 and TRBJ2-7 gives the full variable domain: DSGVTQTPKHLITATGQRVTLRCSPRSGDLSVYWYQQSLDQGLQFLIQYYNGEERAKGNILERFSAQQFPDLHSELNLSSLELGDSALYFCASSAALTGTEQYFGPGTRLTVT.

This clonotype occurred a few times. The chain is built from TRBV6-5 and TRBJ1-1; no clear D. Germline-derived CDR1 and CDR2 are MNHEY and SVGAGI. With 4 bases removed from V and 0 bases from J, the gap between germline ends came to 12 bases. CDR3 size: 15 residues. CDR3 nucleotide sequence: TGTGCCAGCAGTTTAACCAGGACTGTGAACACTGAAGCTTTCTTT. Translation: CASSLTRTVNTEAFF.

This chain links TRBV20-1 with TRBJ2-7, with D perhaps given as TRBD1 or TRBD2 (5 bases each). V lost 1 base to trimming and J lost 2 bases, with 15 bases between them. Germline V CDR1 and CDR2: DFQATT, SNEGSKA (reference sequence). This CDR3 contains 15 residues. CDR3 protein: CSARAGTSRAYEQYF. The DNA for the CDR3 is TGCAGTGCTAGAGCCGGGACGTCAAGAGCCTACGAGCAGTACTTC.

The chain joins TRBV19 to TRBJ1-5; maybe TRBD1 (5 bases). Trimming shortened V by 4 bases and J by 3 bases, and 22 bases separated the two germline ends. Germline V gives CDR1 LNHDA, CDR2 SQIVND (reference sequence). The CDR3 spans 18 residues. CDR3 DNA sequence: TGTGCCAGTAGTAACGGGGGAGATCGGCGGGCAATCAATCAGCCCCAGCATTTT. Its translation is CASSNGGDRRAINQPQHF.